The T cell receptor (beta chain) described here comes from a study of identical twins. TCRdb passed the 5' RACE reads through MiXCR, listing each CDR3 protein once. The sample consists of around 250,000 distinct CDR3 sequences, about 8.3% of them appearing once. The CDR3 runs 14 residues. V was shortened by 3 bases and J by 3 bases, with 12 bases between the two germline ends. The germline V gene encodes CDR1 SGHAT and CDR2 FQNNGV. A further study also used this sample, focusing on yellow fever vaccine responses in identical twins.

The TCR originated in a woman under 30 in good health. What was sequenced was CD8+ T cells sorted from blood. This chain links TRBV11-2 with TRBJ2-7; possibly TRBD1 for D (5 bases). CDR3 nucleotides: TGTGCCAGCAGCTTCCAGGGTCAGGGCTACGAGCAGTACTTC. Translation gives CASSFQGQGYEQYF.